A single sample gave rise to the 18 T cell receptor beta chains below, sequenced in a study of beta chain features in type 1 diabetes. Findings and limits, study-wide: In every one of the four CD4+ subsets, TCRB CDR3s were moderately but significantly shorter in Type 1 diabetes patients.

All of the isolated RNA was reverse transcribed, so expressed TCRB transcripts were sequenced. Profiling relied on immunoSEQ multiplex PCR, and the TCRdb table lists in-frame clones only, not all of them. This table holds approximately 260,000 clones, 24% found once. These receptors have no identified antigens. The specimen sequenced was naive CD4+ T cells from blood. These TCRs come from a woman in her 30s with type 1 diabetes.

The sample holds a few counts of this clone. J is TRBJ1-2 and V is TRBV29-1; D gene unclear. Between the trimmed V and J ends, which lost 3 bases and 4 bases, there was a span of 18 bases. The CDR3 runs 15 residues. CDR1 and CDR2 (germline): SQVTM, ANQGSEA. CDR3 nucleotide sequence: TGCAGCGTTGAGGGTGAGCGTGAAGAGGGCTATGGCTACACCTTC. As protein: CSVEGEREEGYGYTF.

The chain recombines TRBV7-3 with TRBJ2-1; D ambiguous. This CDR3 has 12 amino acids. Trimming took 6 bases from V and 7 from J, leaving 10 bases between them. CDR1 is SGHTA, CDR2 FQGTGA, per germline. The CDR3 here is CASSQARNEQFF. The CDR3 coding sequence is TGTGCCAGCAGTCAGGCCCGAAATGAGCAGTTCTTC. The whole variable domain, remainder taken from reference TRBV7-3 and TRBJ2-1, is GAGVSQTPSNKVTEKGKYVELRCDPISGHTALYWYRQSLGQGPEFLIYFQGTGAADDSGLPNDRFFAVRPEGSVSTLKIQRTERGDSAVYLCASSQARNEQFFGPGTRLTVL.

This clone has more than one count but fewer than ten. V usage is TRBV29-1 and J usage is TRBJ2-1, with 9 bases identical to TRBD2. The germline gives CDR1 SQVTM, CDR2 ANQGSEA. V lost 1 base and J lost 3; bases outside the gene matches: 4. The CDR3 is 15 residues long. Here the CDR3 DNA reads TGCAGCGTTGAAGTTGCGGGAGGGCTCTACAATGAGCAGTTCTTC. This codes for CSVEVAGGLYNEQFF.

This clone was detected only a few times. The rearrangement joins TRBV19 to TRBJ2-2; 8 nucleotides align to TRBD1. Trimming cost V 9 bases and J 3 bases; bases outside gene matches: 6. The CDR3 is 14 residues long. Germline V gene data show CDR1 as LNHDA and CDR2 as SQIVND (reference sequence). The CDR3 DNA reads as TGTGCCAGCGCGGACAGGGTTGACACCGGGGAGCTGTTTTTT. Amino acid sequence: CASADRVDTGELFF.

The chain uses TRBV30 and TRBJ2-1; 9 bases map to TRBD2. This CDR3 contains 12 residues. CDR1 GTSNPN and CDR2 SVGIG come from the germline V gene (reference sequence). With 1 base clipped from V and 15 bases from J, the junction kept 7 bases outside the gene matches. CDR3: CAWSGAGGSSFF. The DNA of the CDR3 is TGTGCCTGGAGTGGAGCGGGAGGATCTTCGTTCTTC.

This clone was found a few times. The V and J genes are TRBV5-1 and TRBJ2-6; the D gene is possibly TRBD2 (5 bases). The germline V gene encodes CDR1 SGHRS and CDR2 YFSETQ. Trimming shortened V by 3 bases and J by 2 bases, and 12 bases separated the two germline ends. The length of the CDR3 is 16 residues. The CDR3: CASSSTIFTGANVLTF. As DNA, the CDR3 is TGCGCCAGCAGCTCGACTATCTTCACTGGGGCCAACGTCCTGACTTTC.

The chain carries TRBV5-6 and TRBJ2-1; 15 bases fit TRBD2. The CDR3 runs to 17 residues. The germline V gene encodes CDR1 SGHDT and CDR2 YYEEEE. The junction had 6 bases not matched to a gene; V was cut back by 4 bases and J by 4 bases. CDR3 sequence reads: CASSLGLAGGPYNEQFF. The CDR3 DNA reads TGTGCCAGCAGCCTGGGACTAGCGGGAGGTCCGTACAATGAGCAGTTCTTC.

The chain carries TRBV27 and TRBJ2-5; possible D gene TRBD2, 7 bases. The CDR3 extends over 14 amino acids. CDR1 is MNHEY, CDR2 SMNVEV, per germline (reference sequence). The V end lost 3 bases, the J end lost 4 bases, and 12 bases lay between the germline ends. In DNA, the CDR3 is TGTGCCAGCAGTTTTGGGGGGGCAGCAGAGACCCAGTACTTC. This gives the protein CASSFGGAAETQYF.

The table lists this clone with a few counts. V and J are TRBV29-1 and TRBJ2-1; unclear D gene. V was trimmed by 8 bases and J by 7 bases, leaving 21 bases between them. Germline loops: CDR1 SQVTM, CDR2 ANQGSEA. The CDR3 runs 14 residues. The DNA for the CDR3 is TGCAGCTTGAGGCCCTCGCTCGACGGGAATGAGCAGTTCTTC. Protein sequence: CSLRPSLDGNEQFF.

The rearrangement links TRBV30 to TRBJ2-3; D might be TRBD2 (5 bases). Trimming stripped 4 bases from V and 9 bases from J, with 23 bases between. The CDR3 extends over 15 amino acids. The germline CDR1 and CDR2 sequences are GTSNPN and SVGIG (reference sequence). CDR3 protein: CAWINKEANSGTQYF. The CDR3 DNA reads as TGTGCCTGGATTAATAAGGAGGCTAATAGTGGCACGCAGTATTTT.

This clone has only a few counts. The V and J genes are TRBV7-2 and TRBJ2-7; D is perhaps TRBD2 (6 bases). The germline gives CDR1 SGHTA, CDR2 FQGNSA. The V gene lost 4 bases and the J gene lost 6 bases, with 16 bases spanning the gap. The CDR3 has 14 residues. CDR3 sequence reads: CASSSRVGLSEQYF. In DNA form, the CDR3 reads TGTGCCAGCAGCTCACGGGTGGGACTTTCCGAGCAGTACTTC.

The chain is built from TRBV5-1 and TRBJ1-5; D is perhaps TRBD1 (5 bases). Trimming removed 4 bases from V and 0 bases from J, with 8 bases in between. The CDR3 spans 14 residues. Per germline, CDR1 SGHRS and CDR2 YFSETQ. The CDR3 loop is CASSPDSSNQPQHF. DNA of the CDR3: TGCGCCAGCAGCCCTGACAGTAGCAATCAGCCCCAGCATTTT.

About this clone itself: Germline and junction disagree at one end, which may indicate a read error. The V and J genes are TRBV7-3 and TRBJ2-1; tentative D call: TRBD2 (5 bases). CDR1 is SGHTA, CDR2 FQGTGA, per germline. This CDR3 is built from 13 residues. The CDR3 nucleotides are TGTGCCAGCAGCTTAACTCCTAGCAATGCGCAGTTCTTC. The encoded protein is CASSLTPSNAQFF.

The J gene is TRBJ1-1, the V gene TRBV29-1, with TRBD1 matching 9 bases. Germline V lookup: CDR1 SQVTM, CDR2 ANQGSEA. The CDR3 is made up of 14 amino acids. The V gene end was trimmed by 7 bases and the J gene end by 5 bases; junction bases not matched to a gene: 11. The chain's CDR3 is CSALAGTGMTEAFF. CDR3 nucleotide sequence: TGCAGCGCCCTCGCCGGGACAGGGATGACTGAAGCTTTCTTT.

The table lists this clone with a few counts. V is TRBV18 and J is TRBJ1-1, with D possibly being TRBD1 (6 bases). Germline values: CDR1 KGHSH, CDR2 LQKENI. V was pared by 6 bases and J by 4 bases, with 21 bases between. The CDR3 covers 16 residues. CDR3 loop: CASSPIRGGGSTEAFF. In DNA form, the CDR3 reads TGTGCCAGCTCTCCGATTCGGGGGGGCGGTAGCACTGAAGCTTTCTTT.

The chain links TRBV15 to TRBJ2-5; a possible D gene is TRBD1 (7 bases). The CDR3 extends over 15 amino acids. Germline CDR1 is LNHNV and CDR2 is YYDKDF (reference sequence). The V end lost 1 base, the J end lost 5 bases, and 14 bases lay between the germline ends. Written as DNA, the CDR3 is TGTGCCACCAGCAGAGTCAGGGGGGAAGGGGAGACCCAGTACTTC. Its protein is CATSRVRGEGETQYF. The variable domain in full, with the rest retrieved from reference TRBV15 and TRBJ2-5, is DAMVIQNPRYQVTQFGKPVTLSCSQTLNHNVMYWYQQKSSQAPKLLFHYYDKDFNNEADTPDNFQSRRPNTSFCFLDIRSPGLGDTAMYLCATSRVRGEGETQYFGPGTRLLVL.

This clone was detected a few times. The chain couples TRBV20-1 to TRBJ2-5; D perhaps matches TRBD1 (6 bases). This CDR3 region has 11 residues. Germline-derived CDR1 and CDR2 are DFQATT and SNEGSKA (reference sequence). CDR3 residues: CSVDSQETQYF. The DNA of the CDR3 is TGCAGCGTGGACAGCCAAGAGACCCAGTACTTC.

In this sample, this clone turned up a few times. The V call is TRBV27, the J call TRBJ2-7, with a possible D match to TRBD2 (6 bases). CDR3 size: 17 residues. CDR1 and CDR2 from the germline V gene are MNHEY and SMNVEV (reference sequence). The V and J ends lost 4 bases and 0 bases respectively, with 19 bases between them. The CDR3: CASSYLYRGMSSYEQYF. The DNA for the CDR3 is TGTGCCAGCAGTTACCTGTACCGGGGGATGAGCTCCTACGAGCAGTACTTC.